Following are 19 T cell receptor beta chains from one sample sequenced in a study of PD-1 blockade in classical Hodgkin lymphoma. The method was immunoSEQ multiplex PCR; TCRdb's version includes in-frame clones alone and lacks a portion of them. The sample yields tens of thousands of clones, about nine tenths seen once. The sample's time point: cycle 4 day 1 (C4D1), after six to seven weeks of nivolumab. Relapse was seen in all patients after autologous stem cell transplantation, and brentuximab vedotin exposure was variable. The sequences come from peripheral blood mononuclear cells (PBMCs), collected before the fourth cycle of nivolumab. These receptors were taken from a human donor with classical Hodgkin lymphoma.

This chain joins TRBV30 and TRBJ2-7; maybe TRBD1 (5 bases). The CDR3 length is 12 residues. Germline loops: CDR1 GTSNPN, CDR2 SVGIG (reference sequence). Deletions cut 0 bases from V and 6 bases from J, with 9 bases between. The CDR3 spells CAWSVGVPEQYF. Here the CDR3 DNA reads TGTGCCTGGAGTGTAGGGGTTCCCGAGCAGTACTTC.

V usage is TRBV7-2 and J usage is TRBJ2-3, with D unresolved. In germline, CDR1 is SGHTA, CDR2 FQGNSA. Trimming shortened V by 7 bases and J by 2 bases, and 10 bases separated the two germline ends. This CDR3 has 13 residues. In DNA form, the CDR3 reads TGTGCCAGCAACAAACCACCCACAGATACGCAGTATTTT. Protein: CASNKPPTDTQYF. The full variable domain, with the rest looked up from reference TRBV7-2 and TRBJ2-3, is GAGVSQSPSNKVTEKGKDVELRCDPISGHTALYWYRQSLGQGLEFLIYFQGNSAPDKSGLPSDRFSAERTGGSVSTLTIQRTQQEDSAVYLCASNKPPTDTQYFGPGTRLTVL.

This sequence joins TRBV19 and TRBJ2-7, with D maybe TRBD2 (5 bases). With 5 bases removed from V and 2 bases from J, the gap between germline ends came to 7 bases. CDR3 length: 12 residues. The V gene's germline CDR1 is LNHDA and CDR2 SQIVND (reference sequence). The CDR3: CASSPGTYEQYF. The CDR3 nucleotides are TGTGCCAGTAGTCCGGGGACCTACGAGCAGTACTTC.

The chain links TRBV28 to TRBJ2-2, with D possibly being TRBD2 (6 bases). The CDR3 is made up of 15 amino acids. Per the germline V gene, CDR1 is MDHEN and CDR2 is SYDVKM. Trimming removed 9 bases at V and 2 bases at J, with 16 bases between. The CDR3 here is CASLSIGTNTGELFF. The CDR3, as DNA: TGTGCCAGTTTGAGTATTGGGACTAACACCGGGGAGCTGTTTTTT.

J is TRBJ2-3 and V is TRBV27, with TRBD1 matching 7 bases. The V and J ends lost 5 bases and 3 bases, in that order; junction bases with no gene match: 14. The CDR3 has 17 amino acids. Germline V gene sequence: CDR1 MNHEY, CDR2 SMNVEV (reference sequence). CDR3 sequence reads: CASSPHRGRLKTDTQYF. The CDR3 region has the DNA TGTGCCAGCAGTCCGCACAGGGGACGACTTAAAACAGATACGCAGTATTTT.

The V call is TRBV4-2, the J call TRBJ2-1; 10 nucleotides line up with TRBD2. Per the germline V gene, CDR1 is LGHNA and CDR2 is YNFKEQ. The CDR3 has 17 residues. The V segment lost 2 bases and the J segment 4 bases; nucleotides outside the gene matches: 8. Here the CDR3 reads CASSQREYSGGYNEQFF. The CDR3 DNA follows: TGTGCCAGCAGCCAACGGGAATATAGCGGGGGGTACAATGAGCAGTTCTTC.

This chain uses TRBV2 with TRBJ1-1, with D perhaps TRBD1 (5 bases). The CDR3 has 18 amino acids. V shed 2 bases and J shed 5 bases, with 24 bases lying between them. Germline CDR1 reads SNHLY; CDR2 reads FYNNEI. The CDR3 nucleotides read TGTGCCAGCAGTGAATTCGTAGAGGGGCCCGCCATGGGGACTGAAGCTTTCTTT. Protein: CASSEFVEGPAMGTEAFF.

The V gene is TRBV6-6, the J gene TRBJ2-5, with TRBD1 as a possible D gene (6 bases). From germline, CDR1 is MNHNY and CDR2 SVGAGI (reference sequence). This CDR3 comprises 15 residues. V was pared by 5 bases and J by 1 base, with 14 bases between. Here the CDR3 DNA reads TGTGCCAGCAGTATAGACAGGCACTTCCAAGAGACCCAGTACTTC. It encodes CASSIDRHFQETQYF.

This rearrangement joins TRBV7-2 to TRBJ1-1, with D possibly being TRBD1 (6 bases). Germline loops: CDR1 SGHTA, CDR2 FQGNSA. The V gene lost 1 base and the J gene lost 1 base, with 10 bases spanning the gap. The CDR3 totals 15 residues. CDR3 amino acids: CASSLVGGRNTEAFF. In DNA form, the CDR3 reads TGTGCCAGCAGCTTAGTAGGGGGACGGAACACTGAAGCTTTCTTT. The variable domain in full, completed from reference TRBV7-2 and TRBJ1-1, reads GAGVSQSPSNKVTEKGKDVELRCDPISGHTALYWYRQSLGQGLEFLIYFQGNSAPDKSGLPSDRFSAERTGGSVSTLTIQRTQQEDSAVYLCASSLVGGRNTEAFFGQGTRLTVV.

J is TRBJ2-7 and V is TRBV6-1; perhaps TRBD2 as D (6 bases). Trimming removed 2 bases at V and 6 bases at J, with 26 bases between. The germline CDR1 and CDR2 sequences are MNHNS and SASEGT. CDR3 length equals 18 residues. The CDR3 protein is CASSEFSISRARGAEQYF. The CDR3 DNA follows: TGTGCCAGCAGTGAATTTAGCATTTCTCGGGCTCGCGGGGCCGAGCAGTACTTC.

This chain connects TRBV20-1 to TRBJ1-4; TRBD1 agrees at 8 bases. This CDR3 spans 10 amino acids. The germline CDR1 and CDR2 sequences are DFQATT and SNEGSKA (reference sequence). The ends lost 5 bases at V and 15 bases at J; junction bases unmatched: 5. The CDR3 DNA sequence: TGCAGTGCTGGTCCGGGACAGGTGTTTTTT. Translating gives CSAGPGQVFF.

The J gene is TRBJ2-1, the V gene TRBV30; TRBD2 agrees at 8 bases. Germline V gene sequence: CDR1 GTSNPN, CDR2 SVGIG (reference sequence). The CDR3 extends over 15 amino acids. J gave up 2 bases and V 5 bases, and 8 bases lay outside the gene matches. The CDR3 DNA reads TGTGCCTGGGCCAACGGGGGGGTCACCTACAATGAGCAGTTCTTC. Translating it yields CAWANGGVTYNEQFF.

The chain combines TRBV30 with TRBJ2-3; D is possibly TRBD1 or TRBD2 (5 bases each). Germline lookup yields CDR1 GTSNPN and CDR2 SVGIG (reference sequence). The CDR3 runs 15 residues. Trimming cost V 3 bases and J 4 bases, with 17 bases left between them. CDR3 sequence reads: CAWSTGDPASDTQYF. In DNA, the CDR3 is TGTGCCTGGAGCACCGGGGACCCTGCATCAGATACGCAGTATTTT.

The gene calls are TRBV2 and TRBJ2-2, with D uncertain. V was cut by 6 bases and J by 0 bases, with 2 bases left in between. Germline values: CDR1 SNHLY, CDR2 FYNNEI. This CDR3 is 12 amino acids long. CDR3 region: CASSPNTGELFF. The CDR3, as DNA: TGTGCCAGCAGCCCGAACACCGGGGAGCTGTTTTTT.

The rearrangement uses TRBV9 and TRBJ2-1, with TRBD2 identical over 9 bases. Germline CDR1 SGDLS, CDR2 YYNGEE. The CDR3 runs 19 residues. The junction had 19 bases not matched to a gene; V was cut back by 2 bases and J by 7 bases. CDR3 sequence: CASSVSWSLAGPKRNEQFF. As DNA, the CDR3 is TGTGCCAGCAGCGTGAGCTGGTCGCTAGCGGGGCCAAAGCGGAATGAGCAGTTCTTC. Full variable domain (remainder filled in from reference TRBV9 and TRBJ2-1): DSGVTQTPKHLITATGQRVTLRCSPRSGDLSVYWYQQSLDQGLQFLIQYYNGEERAKGNILERFSAQQFPDLHSELNLSSLELGDSALYFCASSVSWSLAGPKRNEQFFGPGTRLTVL.

As DNA, the CDR3 is TGTGCCACCGCTGGAGGGAACACCGGGGAGCTGTTTTTT. As protein: CATAGGNTGELFF. The chain has TRBV6-6 and TRBJ2-2; the D gene is possibly TRBD2 (5 bases). The CDR3 sequence is 13 residues long. Germline V gives CDR1 MNHNY, CDR2 SVGAGI (reference sequence). The germline V and J ends were trimmed by 10 bases and 1 base, with 10 bases remaining between them.

CDR3 DNA: TGTGCCAGCACCACTATCGGACGGGGCGAGCAGTACTTC. Amino acid sequence: CASTTIGRGEQYF. The chain combines TRBV7-9 with TRBJ2-7; D might be TRBD2 (5 bases). CDR1 and CDR2 (germline): SEHNR, FQNEAQ (reference sequence). Trimming took off 7 bases at V and 6 bases at J, with 16 bases between the two ends. This CDR3 has 13 residues.

In this sample, this clone turned up once. This sequence joins TRBV5-1 and TRBJ2-3; D call uncertain. CDR1 and CDR2 from the germline V gene are SGHRS and YFSETQ. Trimming took 0 bases from V and 0 from J, leaving 8 bases between them. The CDR3 has 15 residues. In DNA, the CDR3 is TGCGCCAGCAGCTTGGACCCATCTAGCACAGATACGCAGTATTTT. It is translated as CASSLDPSSTDTQYF.

This chain links TRBV7-6 with TRBJ2-7; D is ambiguous. V was pared by 0 bases and J by 1 base, with 7 bases between. The CDR3 loop spans 14 amino acids. The germline CDR1 and CDR2 sequences are SGHVS and FNYEAQ. The CDR3 coding sequence is TGTGCCAGCAGCTTAGCGAGTGGGTCCTACGAGCAGTACTTC. This encodes CASSLASGSYEQYF.